The rows below give T cell receptor beta chains drawn from one sample of a study of PD-L1 blockade in urothelial cancer. Using immunoSEQ multiplex PCR, the repertoire was profiled, and TCRdb retains in-frame clones only, with some absent. The top ten hold around 10% of the sample, which has more than 75,000 clones, around nine tenths seen once. Sequences were derived from PBMCs, sampled around atezolizumab (anti-PD-L1) treatment. These receptors were collected from a man aged 55 to 69 with urothelial cancer. CDR3s include the opening cysteine and the closing phenylalanine or tryptophan. The D gene is left open where the match is weak. Some rows have no size entry. The others give once, few or many, or a class for an expanded clone.

- | 11 | TRBD2 | TRBJ2-1 | TRBV29-1 | CSGLAGHEQFF | TGCAGCGGGCTAGCGGGTCATGAGCAGTTCTTC
- | 14 | - | TRBJ1-5 | TRBV4-2 | CASSLVGYNQPQHF | TGTGCCAGCAGCCTGGTCGGGTACAATCAGCCCCAGCATTTT
few | 14 | - | TRBJ2-1 | TRBV7-2 | CASSSTPTIGEQFF | TGTGCCAGCAGCTCTACTCCTACCATTGGTGAGCAGTTCTTC
- | 17 | TRBD2 | TRBJ2-7 | TRBV11-2 | CASSLSLGLAAPYEQYF | TGTGCCAGCAGCTTAAGTTTAGGACTAGCGGCCCCCTACGAGCAGTACTTC
- | 14 | - | TRBJ2-3 | TRBV27 | CASSPRGSTDTQYF | TGTGCCAGCAGCCCACGGGGAAGCACAGATACGCAGTATTTT
few | 14 | TRBD1 | TRBJ1-2 | TRBV4-2 | CASNPGTGEYGYTF | TGTGCCAGCAACCCCGGGACAGGTGAATATGGCTACACCTTC
- | 11 | TRBD1 | TRBJ2-4 | TRBV7-3 | CASNPGQGQYF | TGTGCCAGCAATCCGGGACAGGGTCAGTACTTC
- | 15 | - | TRBJ2-5 | TRBV7-2 | CASSLTPRVGETQYF | TGTGCCAGCAGCTTAACTCCCAGGGTGGGAGAGACCCAGTACTTC
- | 14 | - | TRBJ1-1 | TRBV2 | CASSGYRVDTEAFF | TGTGCCAGCAGTGGGTACAGGGTCGACACTGAAGCTTTCTTT
- | 19 | TRBD2 | TRBJ2-3 | TRBV7-2 | CASSLAYGGRRFNADTQYF | TGTGCCAGCAGCTTAGCTTACGGCGGGAGGAGGTTTAACGCAGATACGCAGTATTTT
- | 16 | - | TRBJ1-5 | TRBV5-6 | CASSLAPDNSNQPQHF | TGTGCCAGCAGCTTGGCGCCAGACAATAGCAATCAGCCCCAGCATTTT
- | 13 | TRBD1 | TRBJ2-2 | TRBV19 | CASMGQGAGELFF | TGTGCCAGTATGGGGCAGGGGGCCGGGGAGCTGTTTTTT
- | 14 | - | TRBJ1-4 | TRBV6-6 | CASSTQGSNEKLFF | TGTGCCAGCAGTACGCAGGGGTCTAATGAAAAACTGTTTTTT
- | 16 | - | TRBJ2-3 | TRBV5-5 | CASSLGTGISTDTQYF | TGTGCCAGCAGCTTGGGTACGGGAATTAGCACAGATACGCAGTATTTT
- | 15 | TRBD1 | TRBJ1-2 | TRBV5-1 | CASSLGTGEHYGYTF | TGCGCCAGCAGCTTGGGAACAGGGGAACACTATGGCTACACCTTC
- | 11 | - | TRBJ2-1 | TRBV28 | CASSLRGEQFF | TGTGCCAGCAGTTTACGAGGTGAGCAGTTCTTC
- | 17 | TRBD2 | TRBJ2-1 | TRBV9 | CASSAGLAGAILDEQFF | TGTGCCAGCAGCGCCGGACTAGCGGGAGCAATTCTCGATGAGCAGTTCTTC
- | 14 | - | TRBJ2-4 | TRBV27 | CASSFYSGRGIQYF | TGTGCCAGCAGTTTTTATTCCGGTCGCGGCATTCAGTACTTC
few | 17 | - | TRBJ1-5 | TRBV19 | CASKGWGRIRSNQPQHF | TGTGCCAGTAAAGGATGGGGCAGGATTCGGAGCAATCAGCCCCAGCATTTT
- | 14 | - | TRBJ2-1 | TRBV18 | CASSPLQIYNEQFF | TGTGCCAGCTCACCACTCCAGATTTACAATGAGCAGTTCTTC
- | 14 | TRBD1 | TRBJ1-4 | TRBV4-1 | CASSQITTGTILFF | TGCGCCAGCAGCCAAATAACGACAGGGACGATTCTGTTTTTT
- | 15 | - | TRBJ2-3 | TRBV9 | CASSPQSGGPGTQYF | TGTGCCAGCAGCCCTCAGTCGGGGGGCCCCGGTACGCAGTATTTT
- | 15 | - | TRBJ2-7 | TRBV7-2 | CASSLLAKTSYEQYF | TGTGCCAGCAGCTTGCTAGCGAAGACCTCCTACGAGCAGTACTTC
many | 14 | TRBD1 | TRBJ1-4 | TRBV6-1 | CASSPGTGYEKLFF | TGTGCCAGCAGCCCCGGGACAGGCTACGAAAAACTGTTTTTT
- | 15 | TRBD2 | TRBJ2-1 | TRBV5-1 | CASSLGGLAGREQFF | TGCGCCAGCAGCTTGGGGGGACTAGCGGGACGTGAGCAGTTCTTC
few | 12 | - | TRBJ1-1 | TRBV7-9 | CASSQSPTEAFF | TGTGCCAGCAGCCAATCCCCCACTGAAGCTTTCTTT
- | 17 | - | TRBJ2-1 | TRBV5-1 | CASSPKDGSGSYNEQFF | TGCGCCAGCAGTCCTAAGGACGGGTCGGGGTCCTACAATGAGCAGTTCTTC